What follows are 17 T cell receptor beta chains derived from one specimen sequenced in a study of blood T cell repertoires in COVID-19. Profiling relied on immunoSEQ multiplex PCR, and the TCRdb table lists in-frame clones only, not all of them. The table has about 190,000 clones, approximately 84% seen once. The sequenced sample consisted of PBMCs or T cells enriched from blood (not recorded which). These receptors all stem from a woman aged 25-40 years who had recovered from COVID-19.

This sequence joins TRBV3-1 (or the pseudogene TRBV3-2) and TRBJ2-1, with D unclear. Germline loops: CDR1 LGHDT, CDR2 YNNKEL (reference sequence). The CDR3 is made up of 14 amino acids. Between the trimmed V and J ends, which lost 0 bases and 4 bases, there was a span of 7 bases. CDR3 bases: TGTGCCAGCAGCCAAGATTTACAGTACAATGAGCAGTTCTTC. It is translated as CASSQDLQYNEQFF.

This clone showed up just once. CDR3 region: CASSEGTGLPNTEAFF. CDR3 DNA: TGTGCCAGCAGCGAAGGAACTGGGCTTCCGAACACTGAAGCTTTCTTT. The rearrangement uses TRBV3-1 (or the pseudogene TRBV3-2) and TRBJ1-1; D gene uncertain. The CDR3 sequence is 16 residues long. Trimming took 5 bases from V and 1 from J, leaving 17 bases between them. Germline assignment: CDR1 LGHDT and CDR2 YNNKEL (reference sequence).

J is TRBJ1-2 and V is TRBV28; D gene unclear. The germline V gene has CDR1 MDHEN and CDR2 SYDVKM. There are 14 residues in the CDR3. Trimming left V 5 bases short and J 8 bases short, with 18 bases between. The CDR3 bases are TGTGCCAGCAGTCCCTTCCCGACCCCGGGAGGCTACACCTTC. Translation gives CASSPFPTPGGYTF.

The chain has TRBV4-1 and TRBJ1-5; D might be TRBD1 (6 bases). V lost 0 bases, J lost 7 bases, and 13 bases lay in between. CDR1 and CDR2 (germline): MGHRA, YSYEKL. The CDR3 has 15 residues. The CDR3 here is CASSQESSGEQPQHF. The CDR3 DNA sequence: TGCGCCAGCAGCCAAGAGTCCTCAGGGGAACAGCCCCAGCATTTT.

This sequence joins TRBV9 and TRBJ2-2; 8 bases align to TRBD2. The V segment lost 0 bases and the J segment 7 bases; nucleotides outside the gene matches: 2. This CDR3 is 14 amino acids long. CDR1 and CDR2 from the germline V gene are SGDLS and YYNGEE. In DNA form, the CDR3 reads TGTGCCAGCAGCGTAGATCTAGCGGGCGGGGAGCTGTTTTTT. This sequence encodes CASSVDLAGGELFF.

This rearrangement joins TRBV14 to TRBJ2-7; tentative D call: TRBD2 (6 bases). CDR1 is SGHDN and CDR2 is FVKESK in the germline V gene. V dropped 2 bases and J dropped 4 bases, with 18 bases sitting between them. This CDR3 has 16 residues. CDR3 DNA: TGTGCCAGCAGCCAAAATCGGGGGTTCCTCCGGTACGAGCAGTACTTC. This translates into CASSQNRGFLRYEQYF.

This clone was seen a handful of times. The rearrangement joins TRBV5-1 to TRBJ2-5; D remains unclear. This CDR3 contains 13 residues. The V and J ends lost 1 base and 1 base respectively, with 5 bases between them. Germline assignment: CDR1 SGHRS and CDR2 YFSETQ. The CDR3 bases are TGCGCCAGCAGCTTGAATATCCAAGAGACCCAGTACTTC. As protein: CASSLNIQETQYF.

The gene calls are TRBV7-8 and TRBJ1-5; D is ambiguous. The CDR3 covers 16 residues. From germline, CDR1 is SGHVS and CDR2 FQNEAQ. Trimming removed 5 bases at V and 2 bases at J, with 16 bases between. CDR3 protein: CASSPLGRRGNQPQHF. The CDR3 bases are TGTGCCAGCAGCCCTCTGGGTCGCCGGGGCAATCAGCCCCAGCATTTT.

The chain couples TRBV5-6 to TRBJ1-4; 8 nucleotides align to TRBD1. The length of the CDR3 is 15 residues. Germline lookup yields CDR1 SGHDT and CDR2 YYEEEE. V trimming: 7 bases; J trimming: 3 bases; junction bases outside the gene matches: 8. The CDR3 spells CASGGQGSPNEKLFF. The CDR3 bases are TGTGCCAGCGGTGGACAGGGAAGCCCTAATGAAAAACTGTTTTTT.

The CDR3 region has the DNA TGTGCCAGCAGCGCCAGCTCCTACGAGCAGTACGTC. This gives the protein CASSASSYEQYV. V is TRBV7-8 and J is TRBJ2-7, with no clear D. Germline CDR1 SGHVS, CDR2 FQNEAQ. The CDR3 is 12 amino acids. V dropped 5 bases and J dropped 0 bases, with 5 bases sitting between them.

V gene TRBV18 combines with J gene TRBJ1-5, with 8 bases lining up with TRBD1. This CDR3 is 15 amino acids long. The J segment lost 4 bases and the V segment lost 3 bases, leaving 5 bases of the junction unmatched. Germline V gene sequence: CDR1 KGHSH, CDR2 LQKENI. CDR3 bases: TGTGCCAGCTCACCTACAGGGGGACTTAATCAGCCCCAGCATTTT. This encodes CASSPTGGLNQPQHF.

The V call is TRBV5-8, the J call TRBJ2-7, with D unresolved. Trimming left V 6 bases short and J 5 bases short, with 18 bases between. CDR3 size: 14 residues. CDR1 is SGHTS and CDR2 is YDEGEE in the germline V gene. In DNA, the CDR3 is TGTGCCAGCAACCAACGGGTGGGTGGAAACGAGCAGTACGTC. Its translation: CASNQRVGGNEQYV.

CDR3 residues: CASSARRTSYEQYF. The CDR3 region has the DNA TGTGCCAGTAGTGCTCGTAGAACCTCCTACGAGCAGTACTTC. The rearrangement joins TRBV19 to TRBJ2-7; D is undetermined. From germline, CDR1 is LNHDA and CDR2 SQIVND (reference sequence). V lost 5 bases to trimming and J lost 0 bases, with 11 bases between them. The CDR3 is 14 amino acids.

The chain recombines TRBV5-6 with TRBJ1-4; D perhaps matches TRBD1 (6 bases). CDR1 is SGHDT, CDR2 YYEEEE, per germline. This CDR3 region has 15 residues. V dropped 2 bases and J dropped 4 bases, with 12 bases sitting between them. Here the CDR3 reads CASSFDEGVNEKLFF. The DNA for the CDR3 is TGTGCCAGCAGCTTCGACGAGGGGGTTAATGAAAAACTGTTTTTT.

The genes are TRBV11-3 and TRBJ2-3, with 7 bases matching TRBD1. This CDR3 spans 19 amino acids. With 5 bases clipped from V and 4 bases from J, the junction kept 21 bases outside the gene matches. Germline CDR1 SGHNT, CDR2 YENEEA. The CDR3 sequence: CASSPVEMTGPLFADTQYF. CDR3 bases: TGTGCCAGCAGCCCTGTCGAGATGACAGGGCCGTTATTCGCAGATACGCAGTATTTT.

This rearrangement joins TRBV9 to TRBJ2-1; D may be TRBD2 (7 bases). This CDR3 is built from 16 residues. Trimming cost V 0 bases and J 8 bases, with 18 bases left between them. Germline CDR1 and CDR2: SGDLS and YYNGEE. CDR3 coding DNA: TGTGCCAGCAGCGTAGGAGGGGGAGGGCCAGGAGATGAGCAGTTCTTC. This translates into CASSVGGGGPGDEQFF.

The chain couples TRBV3-1 (or the pseudogene TRBV3-2) to TRBJ2-1; 10 bases map to TRBD2. Germline-derived CDR1 and CDR2 are LGHDT and YNNKEL (reference sequence). The CDR3 contains 15 residues. V lost 1 base to trimming and J lost 8 bases; unmatched junction nucleotides: 5. The CDR3 DNA is TGTGCCAGCAGCCAAGTTCTAGCGGGGGCACATGAGCAGTTCTTC. Translated: CASSQVLAGAHEQFF.